The rows below give T cell receptor beta chains drawn from one sample of a study of blood T cells in healthy people across ages. A single record per CDR3 protein comes from TCRdb applying MiXCR to the 5' RACE reads. The table has about 670,000 distinct CDR3 sequences, 40% to 65% seen once. Sequences were obtained from blood. The origin of the receptors is a woman of 80 years or more in good health. Each CDR3 is given with its conserved first and last residue. Fields, in order: V gene, CDR3 protein.

TRBV15 | CATSRDLSGGQPQHF
TRBV12-3/TRBV12-4 | CASSIRGTDTQYF
TRBV29-1 | CSVGSGTDTQYF
TRBV7-2 | CASSLALGQGGSPLHF
TRBV5-1 | CASSLSAGIRREQYF
TRBV28 | CASRGNEQFF
TRBV28 | CASSLVGGSSYNEQFF
TRBV28 | CASSLQGWSSGANVLTF
TRBV28 | CASTGLLTNYGYTF
TRBV20-1 | CSARDDLWNTEAFF
TRBV6-2/TRBV6-3 | CASSPPYRNEQFF
TRBV5-1 | CASSLVSTDTQYF
TRBV2 | CASRDPTRNEQFF
TRBV7-3 | CASSLLSPSSYNEQFF
TRBV5-1 | CASYARYNEQYF
TRBV5-1 | CASRRGLAGLDTGELFF
TRBV6-5 | CASSYYPGLAQISGANVLTF
TRBV27 | CASSLIPASSYNEQFF
TRBV27 | CASSFLDQPQHF
TRBV7-9 | CASSRTGGTGKRQPQHF
TRBV20-1 | CSAPSSGQGMSQFF
TRBV30 | CAWSLPVAGRNNEQFF
TRBV12-3/TRBV12-4 | CASRRQGADGTIYF
TRBV10-3 | CAIRDGGVTEAFF
TRBV7-3 | CASSSNPGLAGLTDTQYF
TRBV20-1 | CSARDPQGAIVGGYTF
TRBV7-3 | CASSLTRSSGKNEQFF
TRBV6-5 | CAGHSGTSGKTQYF